This TCR beta chain was retrieved from a study of T cell repertoires in cytomegalovirus infection. TCRdb reprocessed the reads via MiXCR and lists one record per CDR3 protein. Of under 150,000 distinct CDR3 sequences in the sample, 20% to 30% were seen once. With regard to this clonotype: Its matching antigen is unknown.

With V trimmed by 4 bases and J by 2 bases, 9 bases remained unmatched. The CDR3 totals 16 residues. CDR1 SQVTM and CDR2 ANQGSEA come from the germline V gene. The sequence came from a human donor in good health (CMV status not recorded). Some clones in this sample may be carry-over from other donors' samples. What was sequenced was PBMCs, sequenced either directly or after in vitro stimulation (not recorded which). The rearrangement links TRBV29-1 to TRBJ2-3, with 10 bases lining up with TRBD1. CDR3 nucleotide sequence: TGCAGCGTTGTCCCTGGGACAGGGGTACCCACAGATACGCAGTATTTT. Protein sequence: CSVVPGTGVPTDTQYF.